This T cell receptor beta chain was recorded in a study of shared clonotypes between healthy human individuals. Study at large: Every donor yielded three CD4 naive, three CD4 memory, two CD8 naive and one CD8 memory plate.

General study points: Memory subsets generally showed lower estimated richness than naive subsets. It was observed that 5% to 6.5% of naive CD4 clonotypes were shared across several donors.

Sorted-subset replicate PCRs used roughly 210 ng of genomic DNA. This amount corresponded to some 32,000 T cell genomes. This table comes from immunoSEQ multiplex PCR, and its TCRdb copy is limited to in-frame clones, with some not included. The table lists 85,000 to 100,000 clones, almost 70% of them singletons, with about 50% in the top ten. The CDR3 covers 15 residues. Trimming cost V 5 bases and J 6 bases; bases outside gene matches: 7. CDR1 and CDR2 (germline): SEHNR, FQNEAQ (reference sequence). Points on this clone: Its target is not known.

The sequence derives from a man under 40 in good health. J is TRBJ2-7 and V is TRBV7-9, with 13 bases fitting TRBD2. The sequenced material came from memory CD8+ T cells sorted from blood. Subset specified: CD45RO+ cells pooled with CCR7-negative TemRA cells. CDR3 in amino acids: CASSLLAGGPGEQYF. DNA of the CDR3: TGTGCCAGCAGCCTACTAGCGGGAGGGCCGGGCGAGCAGTACTTC.